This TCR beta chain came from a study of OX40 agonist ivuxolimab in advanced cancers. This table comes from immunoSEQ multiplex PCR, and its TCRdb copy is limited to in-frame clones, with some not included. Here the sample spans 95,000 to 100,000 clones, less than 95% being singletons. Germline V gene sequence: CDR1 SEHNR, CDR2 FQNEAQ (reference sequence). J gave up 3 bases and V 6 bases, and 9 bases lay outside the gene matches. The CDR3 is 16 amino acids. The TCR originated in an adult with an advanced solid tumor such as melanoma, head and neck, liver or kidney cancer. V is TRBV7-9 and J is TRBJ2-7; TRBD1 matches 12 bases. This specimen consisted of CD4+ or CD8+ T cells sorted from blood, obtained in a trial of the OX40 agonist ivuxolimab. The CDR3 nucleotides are TGTGCCAGCAGACCACCATGGGACAGGGGGCACTACGAGCAGTACTTC. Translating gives CASRPPWDRGHYEQYF.